This T cell receptor (beta chain) was found in a study of OX40 agonist ivuxolimab in advanced cancers. Whole-study results and caveats: There were also nonresponders showing low normalized T-cell clonal expansion.

Assay used: immunoSEQ multiplex PCR; TCRdb lists only in-frame clones, some missing. This table holds over 85,000 clones, roughly 90% found once. The CDR3 runs 15 residues. V shed 0 bases and J shed 5 bases, with 11 bases lying between them. Germline CDR1 and CDR2: SEHNR and FQNEAQ (reference sequence). As regards this clone: Its target is unknown.

The TCR originated in an adult with an advanced solid tumor such as melanoma, head and neck, liver or kidney cancer. The chain is built from TRBV7-9 and TRBJ2-1; D possibly uses TRBD1 or TRBD2 (5 bases each). The specimen was CD4+ or CD8+ T cells sorted from blood, collected in a trial of the OX40 agonist ivuxolimab. CDR3 bases: TGTGCCAGCAGCTTAGCGAGGGGATACAACAATGAGCAGTTCTTC. It is translated as CASSLARGYNNEQFF. The full variable domain, completed using reference TRBV7-9 and TRBJ2-1, is DTGVSQNPRHKITKRGQNVTFRCDPISEHNRLYWYRQTLGQGPEFLTYFQNEAQLEKSRLLSDRFSAERPKGSFSTLEIQRTEQGDSAMYLCASSLARGYNNEQFFGPGTRLTVL.